What follows are 5 T cell receptor beta chains derived from one specimen sequenced in a study of cytomegalovirus exposure and HLA in healthy donors. Assay: immunoSEQ multiplex PCR; the TCRdb copy retains only in-frame clones and omits some. Here the sample spans over 60,000 clones, just under 95% being singletons. Sequenced material: PBMCs. Receptors were obtained from a man aged 18 to 35 in good health and CMV-seropositive.

V is TRBV7-7 and J is TRBJ1-1; a weak D match, TRBD1 (6 bases). The ends were cut back, 1 base at V and 8 bases at J, with 14 bases in the middle. Germline lookup yields CDR1 SSHAT and CDR2 FNYEAQ (reference sequence). This CDR3 is 14 amino acids long. The CDR3 spells CASSLDRVSPEAFF. CDR3 bases: TGTGCCAGCAGCTTAGACAGGGTAAGCCCCGAAGCTTTCTTT.

This chain connects TRBV5-6 to TRBJ2-7, with a tentative D call TRBD2 (6 bases). Germline values: CDR1 SGHDT, CDR2 YYEEEE. This CDR3 region has 14 residues. V was shortened by 4 bases and J by 6 bases, with 17 bases between the two germline ends. This chain's CDR3 is CASSRLLTSREQYF. The CDR3 nucleotides read TGTGCCAGCAGCCGGCTCTTAACTAGCCGCGAGCAGTACTTC.

The chain links TRBV23-1 to TRBJ2-5; 8 nucleotides match TRBD1. TRBV23-1 is given ORF status, its function remaining uncertain. This CDR3 is 22 amino acids long. V shed 0 bases, J shed 4 bases, and the junction held 25 bases outside the gene matches. The CDR3 region is CASSQSGIGQGARNGKVETQYF. CDR3 sequence (DNA): TGCGCCAGCAGTCAATCGGGTATAGGGCAGGGGGCGCGGAACGGAAAGGTAGAGACCCAGTACTTC.

The rearrangement links TRBV7-9 to TRBJ1-1; D gene ambiguous. Trimming shortened V by 5 bases and J by 11 bases, and 12 bases separated the two germline ends. This CDR3 is built from 11 residues. The germline V gene has CDR1 SEHNR and CDR2 FQNEAQ (reference sequence). Here the CDR3 DNA reads TGTGCCAGCAGCCCGACATGGGCGGCTTTCTTT. Translated: CASSPTWAAFF.

This chain joins TRBV28 and TRBJ2-7; perhaps TRBD2 as D (6 bases). The V end lost 6 bases, the J end lost 7 bases, and 22 bases lay between the germline ends. The CDR3 length is 15 residues. The germline V gene has CDR1 MDHEN and CDR2 SYDVKM. The CDR3 reads CASSTPGGGVGEQYF. CDR3 nucleotides: TGTGCCAGCAGCACCCCGGGCGGCGGGGTAGGGGAGCAGTACTTC.